This TCR beta chain comes out of a study of post-analysis software for immune sequencing data. Broader study findings: When patients were compared with controls, about five TRBV segments were more frequent, TRBV5-6, TRBV5-1 and TRBV20-1 among them.

The sample holds a few counts of this clonotype. The antigen is unknown. Germline assignment: CDR1 SQVTM and CDR2 ANQGSEA. V was clipped by 7 bases and J by 2 bases, with 18 bases between them. The CDR3 spans 14 residues. The TCR beta cDNA libraries contained unique molecular identifiers. TCRdb re-called the PCR reads through MiXCR, storing one row per CDR3 protein. The table includes hundreds of thousands of distinct CDR3 sequences, about a third detected once. The clonotype comes from a girl between 5 and 17 years old with multiple sclerosis. This chain joins TRBV29-1 and TRBJ2-7; a possible D gene is TRBD1 (5 bases). Sequenced input: blood. The CDR3 loop reads CSGAAGNFPYEQYF. CDR3 nucleotide sequence: TGCAGCGGCGCAGCAGGGAATTTCCCCTACGAGCAGTACTTC.